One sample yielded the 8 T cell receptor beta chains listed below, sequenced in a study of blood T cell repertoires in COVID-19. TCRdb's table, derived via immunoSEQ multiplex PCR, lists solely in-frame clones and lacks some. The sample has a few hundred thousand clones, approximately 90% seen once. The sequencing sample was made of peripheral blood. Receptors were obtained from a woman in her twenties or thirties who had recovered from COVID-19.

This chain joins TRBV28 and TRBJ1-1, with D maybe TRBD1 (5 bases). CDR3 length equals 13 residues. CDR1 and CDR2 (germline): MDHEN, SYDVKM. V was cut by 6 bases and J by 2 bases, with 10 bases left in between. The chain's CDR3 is CASSTTVNTEAFF. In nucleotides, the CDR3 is TGTGCCAGCAGCACGACAGTAAACACTGAAGCTTTCTTT. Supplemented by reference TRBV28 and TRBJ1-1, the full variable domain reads DVKVTQSSRYLVKRTGEKVFLECVQDMDHENMFWYRQDPGLGLRLIYFSYDVKMKEKGDIPEGYSVSREKKERFSLILESASTNQTSMYLCASSTTVNTEAFFGQGTRLTVV.

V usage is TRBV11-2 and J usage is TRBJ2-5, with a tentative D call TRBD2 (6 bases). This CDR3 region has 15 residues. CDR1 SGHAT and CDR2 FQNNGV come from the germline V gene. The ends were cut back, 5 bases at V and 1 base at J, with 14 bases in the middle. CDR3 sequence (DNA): TGTGCCAGCAGCCTAAGCGGGTATATCCAAGAGACCCAGTACTTC. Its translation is CASSLSGYIQETQYF.

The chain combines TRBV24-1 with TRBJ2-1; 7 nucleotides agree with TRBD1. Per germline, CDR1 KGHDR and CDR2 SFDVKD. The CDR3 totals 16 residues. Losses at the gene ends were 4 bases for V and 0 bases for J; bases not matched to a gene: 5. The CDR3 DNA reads TGTGCCACCAGTGACCCGACAGGGAGCTCCTACAATGAGCAGTTCTTC. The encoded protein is CATSDPTGSSYNEQFF.

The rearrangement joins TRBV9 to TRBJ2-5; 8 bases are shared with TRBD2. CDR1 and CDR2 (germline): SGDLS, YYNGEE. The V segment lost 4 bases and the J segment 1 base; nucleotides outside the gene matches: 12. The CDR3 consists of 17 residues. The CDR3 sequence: CASSLGSGLGIQETQYF. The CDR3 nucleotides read TGTGCCAGCAGCCTGGGCTCGGGACTAGGTATCCAAGAGACCCAGTACTTC.

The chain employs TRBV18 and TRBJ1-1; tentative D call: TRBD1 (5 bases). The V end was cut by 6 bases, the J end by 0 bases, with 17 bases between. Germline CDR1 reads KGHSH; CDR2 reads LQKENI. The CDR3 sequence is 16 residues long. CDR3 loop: CASSTGGVPLNTEAFF. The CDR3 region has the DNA TGTGCCAGCTCCACGGGAGGGGTACCTTTGAACACTGAAGCTTTCTTT.

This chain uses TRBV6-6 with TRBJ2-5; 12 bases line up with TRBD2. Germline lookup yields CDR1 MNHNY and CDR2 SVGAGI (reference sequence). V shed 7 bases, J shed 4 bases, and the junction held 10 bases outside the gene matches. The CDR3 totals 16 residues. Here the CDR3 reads CASMGFLAGGRETQYF. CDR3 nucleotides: TGTGCCAGCATGGGATTTCTAGCGGGGGGGCGAGAGACCCAGTACTTC.

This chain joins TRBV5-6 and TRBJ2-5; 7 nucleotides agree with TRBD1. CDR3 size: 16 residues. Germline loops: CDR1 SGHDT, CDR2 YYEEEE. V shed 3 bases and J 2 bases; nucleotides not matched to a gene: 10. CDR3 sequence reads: CASSYRGPLRQETQYF. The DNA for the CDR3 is TGTGCCAGCAGCTACAGGGGCCCCCTTCGGCAAGAGACCCAGTACTTC.

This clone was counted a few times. The CDR3 spells CASSLPGLYEQYF. CDR3 bases: TGTGCCAGCAGCTTACCAGGGTTATACGAGCAGTACTTC. The chain couples TRBV7-2 to TRBJ2-7; perhaps TRBD1 as D (5 bases). Germline CDR1 SGHTA, CDR2 FQGNSA. The V end lost 2 bases, the J end lost 4 bases, and 9 bases lay between the germline ends. The CDR3 is 13 residues long.